This T cell receptor beta chain was captured in a study of blood T cell repertoires in COVID-19. This clone was found once. Across roughly 25 US areas, participants ranged in age from about 18 to 100 years. V dropped 3 bases and J dropped 6 bases, with 11 bases sitting between them. This CDR3 region has 13 residues. Looked up from germline, CDR1 is ENHRY and CDR2 is SYGVKD. Assay used: immunoSEQ multiplex PCR; TCRdb lists only in-frame clones, some missing. The repertoire holds about 360,000 clones, with 80% to 90% as singletons. This chain uses TRBV10-3 with TRBJ1-1; possible D gene TRBD1, 6 bases. The source material was PBMCs or T cells enriched from blood (not recorded which). This TCR was recovered from a man aged 25-45 years who had recovered from COVID-19. The CDR3 nucleotides read TGTGCCATCAGTGACAGGGGAAGGGCTGAAGCTTTCTTT. Encoded protein: CAISDRGRAEAFF.